The clone carrying this TCR beta chain was picked up one time. Its antigen is as yet unknown. The data stem from a study of a mutant IDH1 vaccine in newly diagnosed glioma. Time point given: week 47, end of study. It was 300 ug of mutant IDH1 20-mer peptide that made up each vaccine dose, given with topical imiquimod. Data came from immunoSEQ multiplex PCR; TCRdb stores just in-frame clones and leaves some out. The sample includes about 90,000 clones, roughly nine tenths seen only once; the top ten take 0.6% to 0.95%. Trimming took off 7 bases at V and 3 bases at J, with 12 bases between the two ends. CDR1 and CDR2 from the germline V gene are SEHNR and FQNEAQ (reference sequence). The CDR3 has 14 residues.

This TCR was recovered from a woman aged 50 to 60 with glioma. J is TRBJ1-4 and V is TRBV7-9; perhaps TRBD1 as D (5 bases). The sequencing used PBMCs, collected from a glioma patient whose treatment included an IDH1 peptide vaccine. CDR3 sequence reads: CASTWGGPNEKLFF. In nucleotides, the CDR3 is TGTGCCAGCACCTGGGGGGGACCTAATGAAAAACTGTTTTTT.